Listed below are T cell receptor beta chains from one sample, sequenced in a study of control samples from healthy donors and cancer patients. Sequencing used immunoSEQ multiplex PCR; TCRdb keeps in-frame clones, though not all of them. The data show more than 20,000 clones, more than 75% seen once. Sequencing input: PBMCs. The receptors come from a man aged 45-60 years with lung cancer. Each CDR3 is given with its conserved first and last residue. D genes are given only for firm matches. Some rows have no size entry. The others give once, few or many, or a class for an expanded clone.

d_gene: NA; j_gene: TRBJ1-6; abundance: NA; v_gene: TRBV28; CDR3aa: CASSSIGEVSSPLHF; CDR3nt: TGTGCCAGCAGTTCCATTGGGGAGGTTAGTTCACCCCTCCACTTT
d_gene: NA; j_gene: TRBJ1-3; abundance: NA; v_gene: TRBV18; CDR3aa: CASSLDTPGRGNTIYF; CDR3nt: TGTGCCAGCTCATTGGACACCCCGGGACGGGGAAACACCATATATTTT
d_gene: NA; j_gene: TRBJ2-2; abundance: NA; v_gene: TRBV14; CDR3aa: CASSQLGFNTGELFF; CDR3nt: TGTGCCAGCAGCCAATTGGGGTTTAACACCGGGGAGCTGTTTTTT
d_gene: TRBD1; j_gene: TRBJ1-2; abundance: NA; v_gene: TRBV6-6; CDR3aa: CASSYSWTGDGYTF; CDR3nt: TGTGCCAGCAGTTACTCTTGGACAGGGGATGGCTACACCTTC
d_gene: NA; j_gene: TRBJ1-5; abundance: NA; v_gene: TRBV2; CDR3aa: CASSRDQPQHF; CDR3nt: TGTGCCAGCAGTAGAGATCAGCCCCAGCATTTT
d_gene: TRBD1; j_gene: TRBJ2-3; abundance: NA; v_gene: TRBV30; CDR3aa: CAWSRDRVTDTQYF; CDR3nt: TGTGCCTGGAGCCGGGACAGGGTCACAGATACGCAGTATTTT
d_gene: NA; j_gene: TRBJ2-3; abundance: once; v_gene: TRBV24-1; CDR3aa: CATSDSTQGTSTDTQYF; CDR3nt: TGTGCCACCAGTGATTCGACACAGGGGACTAGCACAGATACGCAGTATTTT
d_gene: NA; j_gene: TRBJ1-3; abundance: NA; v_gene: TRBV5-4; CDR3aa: CASSLQGTGNTIYF; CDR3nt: TGTGCCAGCAGCCTACAGGGTACTGGAAACACCATATATTTT
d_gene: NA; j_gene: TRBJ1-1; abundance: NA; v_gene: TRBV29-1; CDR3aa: CSVCEMNTEAFF; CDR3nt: TGCAGCGTTTGTGAGATGAACACTGAAGCTTTCTTT
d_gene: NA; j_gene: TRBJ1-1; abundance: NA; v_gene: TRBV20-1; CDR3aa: CSASGGAFF; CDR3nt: TGCAGTGCTAGCGGCGGAGCTTTCTTT
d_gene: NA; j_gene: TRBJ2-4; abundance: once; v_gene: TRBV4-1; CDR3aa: CASSQVAIAKNIQYF; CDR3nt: TGCGCCAGCAGCCAAGTAGCAATAGCCAAAAACATTCAGTACTTC
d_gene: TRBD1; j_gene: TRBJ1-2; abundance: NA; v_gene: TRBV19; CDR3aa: CASSPRQGGDPSF; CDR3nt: TGTGCCAGTAGTCCCAGACAGGGAGGGGACCCCTCCTTC
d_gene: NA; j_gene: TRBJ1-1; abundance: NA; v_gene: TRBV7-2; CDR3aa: CASSLEGSYLNTEAFF; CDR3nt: TGTGCCAGCAGCTTAGAAGGGTCATATTTGAACACTGAAGCTTTCTTT
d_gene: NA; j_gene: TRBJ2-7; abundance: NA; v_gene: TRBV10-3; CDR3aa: CAISFGGDEQYF; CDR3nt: TGTGCCATCAGTTTCGGAGGTGACGAGCAGTACTTC
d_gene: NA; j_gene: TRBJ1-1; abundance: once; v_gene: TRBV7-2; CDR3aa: CASSLMVGGLLNTEAFF; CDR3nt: TGTGCCAGCAGCTTAATGGTGGGGGGATTATTGAACACTGAAGCTTTCTTT
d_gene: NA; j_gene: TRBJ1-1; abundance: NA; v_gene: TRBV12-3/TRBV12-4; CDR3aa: CASSPRGNTEAFF; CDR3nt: TGTGCCAGCAGCCCCAGGGGGAACACTGAAGCTTTCTTT
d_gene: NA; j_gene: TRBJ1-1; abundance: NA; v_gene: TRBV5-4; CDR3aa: CASSRGQNTEAFF; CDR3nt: TGTGCCAGCAGCCGCGGACAGAACACTGAAGCTTTCTTT
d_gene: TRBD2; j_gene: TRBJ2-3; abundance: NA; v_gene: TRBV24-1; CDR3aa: CATSDFTSGEDTQYF; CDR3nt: TGTGCCACCAGTGATTTTACTAGCGGGGAGGATACGCAGTATTTT
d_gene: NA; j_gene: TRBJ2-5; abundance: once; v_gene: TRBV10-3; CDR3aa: CATARDREETQYF; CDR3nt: TGTGCCACCGCCCGGGATCGGGAAGAGACCCAGTACTTC
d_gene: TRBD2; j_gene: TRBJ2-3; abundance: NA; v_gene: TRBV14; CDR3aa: CASSQSWGLAADTQYF; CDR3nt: TGTGCCAGCAGCCAATCGTGGGGACTAGCGGCAGATACGCAGTATTTT
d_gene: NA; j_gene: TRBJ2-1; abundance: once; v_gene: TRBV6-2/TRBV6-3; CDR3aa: CASSYLEQHNEQFF; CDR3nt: TGTGCCAGCAGTTACTTGGAACAGCACAATGAGCAGTTCTTC
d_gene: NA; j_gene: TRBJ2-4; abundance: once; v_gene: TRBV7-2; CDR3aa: CASSLGVRGSKNIQYF; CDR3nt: TGTGCCAGCAGCTTAGGGGTCCGGGGGTCCAAAAACATTCAGTACTTC
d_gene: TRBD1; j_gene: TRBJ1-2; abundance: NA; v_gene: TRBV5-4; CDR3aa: CASSWDRGDYGYTF; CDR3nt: TGTGCCAGCAGCTGGGACAGGGGCGACTATGGCTACACCTTC
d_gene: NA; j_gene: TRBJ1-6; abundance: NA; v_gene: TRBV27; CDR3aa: CASTTGNSPLHF; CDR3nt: TGTGCCAGCACCACAGGGAATTCACCCCTCCACTTT